The following is a T cell receptor beta chain sequence with its context. The data were taken from a study of shared clonotypes between healthy human individuals. Into CD45RA+ naive and CD45RA-negative memory subsets, the CD4+ cells were split. This CDR3 region has 13 residues. Trimming took 3 bases from V and 8 from J, leaving 11 bases between them. In germline, CDR1 is SGHVS, CDR2 FQNEAQ. Data came from immunoSEQ multiplex PCR; TCRdb stores just in-frame clones and leaves some out. In the table there are 500,000 to 550,000 clones, about 96% of which are singletons. The chain couples TRBV7-8 to TRBJ2-1; the D gene could be TRBD1 or TRBD2 (5 bases each). Sequencing was done on a sample of naive CD4+ T cells sorted from blood. Subset reported: CD45RA+ positively selected. The receptor was isolated from a woman aged 25 to 39 in good health. CDR3: CASSFNRGHEQFF. As DNA, the CDR3 is TGTGCCAGCAGCTTCAACCGGGGCCATGAGCAGTTCTTC.